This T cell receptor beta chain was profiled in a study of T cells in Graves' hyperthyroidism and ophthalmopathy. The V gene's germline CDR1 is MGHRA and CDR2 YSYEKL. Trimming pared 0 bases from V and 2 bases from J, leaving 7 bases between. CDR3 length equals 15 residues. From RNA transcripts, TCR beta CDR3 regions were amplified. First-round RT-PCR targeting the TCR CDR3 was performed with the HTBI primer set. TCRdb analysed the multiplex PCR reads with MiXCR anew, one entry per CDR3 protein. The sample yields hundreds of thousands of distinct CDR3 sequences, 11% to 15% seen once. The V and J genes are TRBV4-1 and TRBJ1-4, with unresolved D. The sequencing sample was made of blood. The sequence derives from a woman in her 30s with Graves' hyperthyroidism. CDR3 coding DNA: TGCGCCAGCAGCCAAGATGGGTGGACTAATGAAAAACTGTTTTTT. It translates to CASSQDGWTNEKLFF.